This T cell receptor (beta chain) was documented in a study of T cell changes during pregnancy in multiple sclerosis. Germline loops: CDR1 SGHRS, CDR2 YFSETQ. This CDR3 comprises 13 residues. Deletions cut 6 bases from V and 5 bases from J, with 14 bases between. Clones were read by immunoSEQ multiplex PCR, and TCRdb kept only the in-frame ones, dropping some. The table shows around 42,000 clones, with roughly nine tenths occurring only once. The chain couples TRBV5-1 to TRBJ1-1; D perhaps matches TRBD1 (6 bases). This TCR came from a female donor with multiple sclerosis, enrolled in a pregnancy study. Sequencing was performed on CD4+ T cells from peripheral blood mononuclear cells, taken before pregnancy. The CDR3 reads CASNYHTGTEAFF. The CDR3 nucleotides read TGCGCCAGCAACTATCATACAGGGACTGAAGCTTTCTTT.